This TCR beta chain was identified during a study of blood T cell repertoires in COVID-19. In the study overall: Samples representing acute and convalescent COVID-19 were sourced from the United States, Italy and Spain. Sources were T cells, B-cell-depleted T cells, or PBMCs; the material itself was cDNA or gDNA.

This clone is a singleton in its sample. V gave up 1 base and J gave up 9 bases; unmatched junction bases: 4. The length of the CDR3 is 13 residues. CDR1 and CDR2 from the germline V gene are SGHRS and YFSETQ. Authors' processing steps: Amplified reference gene primers provided the basis for estimating nucleated cell counts. Sequencing used immunoSEQ multiplex PCR; TCRdb keeps in-frame clones, though not all of them. The D gene and trimming were derived from the DNA, and the V and J assignments and clone size from that table. The profile shows almost 300,000 clones, around nine tenths of them singletons.

This rearrangement joins TRBV5-1 to TRBJ1-2, with 9 bases lining up with TRBD1. This receptor was identified in a man aged 65 to 85 with acute or convalescent COVID-19. Sequenced sample: peripheral blood. The chain's CDR3 is CASSLPGQGSYTF. The CDR3 DNA sequence: TGCGCCAGCAGCTTGCCTGGACAGGGGAGCTACACCTTC.